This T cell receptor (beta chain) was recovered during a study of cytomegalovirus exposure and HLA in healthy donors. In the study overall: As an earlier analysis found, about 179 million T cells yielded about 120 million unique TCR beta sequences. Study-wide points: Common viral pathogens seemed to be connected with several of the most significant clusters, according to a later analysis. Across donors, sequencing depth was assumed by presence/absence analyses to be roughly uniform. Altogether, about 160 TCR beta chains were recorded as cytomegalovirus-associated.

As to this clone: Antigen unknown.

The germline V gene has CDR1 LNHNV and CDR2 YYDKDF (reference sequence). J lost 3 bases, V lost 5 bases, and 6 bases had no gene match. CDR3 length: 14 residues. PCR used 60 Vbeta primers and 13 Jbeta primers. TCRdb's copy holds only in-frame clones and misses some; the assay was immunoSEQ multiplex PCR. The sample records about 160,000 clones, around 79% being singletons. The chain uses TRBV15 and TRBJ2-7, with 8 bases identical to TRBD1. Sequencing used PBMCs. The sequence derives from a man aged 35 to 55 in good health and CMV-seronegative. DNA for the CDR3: TGTGCCACCAGCGTCCCAGGGGGCTACTACGAGCAGTACTTC. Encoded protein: CATSVPGGYYEQYF.